These 26 T cell receptor beta chains share one sample of origin, sequenced in a study of Tregs in tolerant kidney transplant recipients. This table comes from immunoSEQ multiplex PCR, and its TCRdb copy is limited to in-frame clones, with some not included. Of tens of thousands of clones listed, 80% to 95% were seen once; the top ten hold roughly 1.7%. Related graft donors supplied nonmyeloablative bone marrow transplants, and mixed chimerism was transient. The sample was CD4+ T cells from blood (PBMCs), taken 12 months after the transplant. The receptors were gathered from a human patient who received a combined kidney and bone marrow transplant. Among the T cells, some may be from the graft donor.

This sequence joins TRBV7-2 and TRBJ1-6, with TRBD1 matching over 9 bases. This CDR3 is 17 amino acids long. The V segment lost 3 bases and the J segment 9 bases; nucleotides outside the gene matches: 12. Germline assignment: CDR1 SGHTA and CDR2 FQGNSA. CDR3 coding DNA: TGTGCCAGCAGCTTTTCTCTTAGGACAGGGGAAGGTTCACCCCTCCACTTT. Translating it yields CASSFSLRTGEGSPLHF. The full variable domain, with the rest looked up from reference TRBV7-2 and TRBJ1-6, is GAGVSQSPSNKVTEKGKDVELRCDPISGHTALYWYRQSLGQGLEFLIYFQGNSAPDKSGLPSDRFSAERTGGSVSTLTIQRTQQEDSAVYLCASSFSLRTGEGSPLHFGNGTRLTVT.

Comment on this clone: Germline and junction disagree at one end, which may indicate a read error. Other DNA sequences of this sample code for an identical CDR3. V is TRBV30 and J is TRBJ1-6, with D possibly matching TRBD1 (5 bases). Germline assignment: CDR1 GTSNPN and CDR2 SVGIG (reference sequence). The CDR3 consists of 14 residues. For the CDR3, the DNA is TGTGCCTGGAGTGTAAGGGGTACGAATTCCCCCCTCCACTTT. Its translation is CAWSVRGTNSPLHF.

The chain couples TRBV29-1 to TRBJ1-1, with D possibly matching TRBD1 (5 bases). Trimming pared 6 bases from V and 4 bases from J, leaving 12 bases between. The CDR3 covers 12 residues. Germline V gene sequence: CDR1 SQVTM, CDR2 ANQGSEA. CDR3 sequence reads: CSVRDGGTEAFF. Here the CDR3 DNA reads TGCAGCGTGAGGGACGGGGGCACTGAAGCTTTCTTT.

In DNA form, the CDR3 reads TGTGCCATCAGTGGGCGGCCACTAGGACTAGCCGGTGAGCAGTTCTTC. Translation: CAISGRPLGLAGEQFF. The chain joins TRBV10-3 to TRBJ2-1, with 8 nucleotides matching TRBD2. After removal of 4 bases from V and 9 bases from J, the junction contained 14 bases not matched to a gene. The CDR3 totals 16 residues. CDR1 and CDR2 from the germline V gene are ENHRY and SYGVKD.

This chain uses TRBV7-8 with TRBJ1-2; 10 positions agree with TRBD1. V shed 5 bases, J shed 5 bases, and the junction held 2 bases outside the gene matches. The CDR3 consists of 13 residues. CDR1 is SGHVS and CDR2 is FQNEAQ in the germline V gene. CDR3: CASSAGQGYGYTF. The DNA for the CDR3 is TGTGCCAGCAGCGCGGGACAGGGGTATGGCTACACCTTC.

V gene TRBV7-8 combines with J gene TRBJ1-5, with D unresolved. The CDR3 is made up of 16 amino acids. The ends were cut back, 0 bases at V and 9 bases at J, with 18 bases in the middle. CDR1 is SGHVS, CDR2 FQNEAQ, per germline. Written as DNA, the CDR3 is TGTGCCAGCAGCTTAGCTTTTCAACCCGCTGTCGGGCCCCAGCATTTT. Translating it yields CASSLAFQPAVGPQHF.

This chain joins TRBV29-1 and TRBJ2-7, with D perhaps matching TRBD2 (5 bases). Trimming took 4 bases from V and 2 from J, leaving 12 bases between them. The CDR3 runs to 13 residues. Per the germline V gene, CDR1 is SQVTM and CDR2 is ANQGSEA. The CDR3 reads CSVATGGTYEQYF. For the CDR3, the DNA is TGCAGCGTTGCTACCGGAGGTACCTACGAGCAGTACTTC.

This chain uses TRBV15 with TRBJ2-1; D call uncertain. The ends were cut back, 0 bases at V and 3 bases at J, with 18 bases in the middle. CDR1 LNHNV and CDR2 YYDKDF come from the germline V gene (reference sequence). The CDR3 extends over 18 amino acids. CDR3 nucleotide sequence: TGTGCCACCAGCAGAGATAATAGCCAAGGTGGGTTCTACAATGAGCAGTTCTTC. The encoded protein is CATSRDNSQGGFYNEQFF.

This clone is a singleton in its sample. The CDR3, as DNA: TGTGCCAGCAGCTTAGCGGGACTAGCGGCCTACAATGAGCAGTTCTTC. Protein: CASSLAGLAAYNEQFF. The chain is built from TRBV7-2 and TRBJ2-1, with 11 nucleotides matching TRBD2. With V trimmed by 0 bases and J by 2 bases, 0 bases remained unmatched. Germline CDR1 is SGHTA and CDR2 is FQGNSA. This CDR3 spans 16 amino acids.

Comments on this clone: One junction end does not reproduce the germline sequence, and a read error may be involved. This specimen includes other DNA sequences encoding the same CDR3. The genes are TRBV30 and TRBJ1-6, with TRBD1 identical over 7 bases. The germline V gene encodes CDR1 GTSNPN and CDR2 SVGIG (reference sequence). The CDR3 loop spans 12 amino acids. The CDR3 nucleotides are TGTGCCCTGACAGGGAATAATTCCCCCCTCCACTTT. Amino acids: CALTGNNSPLHF.

The chain employs TRBV16 and TRBJ2-7; D is ambiguous. The CDR3 is made up of 14 amino acids. Trimming shortened V by 0 bases and J by 1 base, and 7 bases separated the two germline ends. The germline V gene encodes CDR1 KGHSY and CDR2 FQNENV. CDR3 residues: CASSQSPVSYEQYF. As DNA, the CDR3 is TGTGCCAGCAGCCAATCCCCAGTATCCTACGAGCAGTACTTC.

V usage is TRBV14 and J usage is TRBJ2-2; no firm D call. Germline V lookup: CDR1 SGHDN, CDR2 FVKESK. Between the trimmed V and J ends, which lost 1 base and 2 bases, there was a span of 11 bases. The CDR3 has 16 residues. The CDR3: CASSQARAANTGELFF. In DNA, the CDR3 is TGTGCCAGCAGCCAAGCGCGTGCGGCAAACACCGGGGAGCTGTTTTTT.

The chain links TRBV5-1 to TRBJ2-1, with D hard to call. CDR3 size: 16 residues. CDR1 and CDR2 from the germline V gene are SGHRS and YFSETQ. The ends were cut back, 1 base at V and 0 bases at J, with 11 bases in the middle. The CDR3 sequence is CASSLLQTSSYNEQFF. The CDR3 nucleotides read TGCGCCAGCAGCTTGTTACAGACGAGCTCCTACAATGAGCAGTTCTTC.

This rearrangement joins TRBV6-5 to TRBJ1-2; 9 bases are shared with TRBD1. Per the germline V gene, CDR1 is MNHEY and CDR2 is SVGAGI. J was trimmed by 7 bases and V by 5 bases; bases with no gene match: 5. The CDR3 runs 13 residues. CDR3 protein: CASSPDRGRGYTF. Here the CDR3 DNA reads TGTGCCAGCAGTCCGGACAGGGGACGTGGCTACACCTTC.

The chain recombines TRBV19 with TRBJ1-1; tentative D call: TRBD1 (6 bases). V lost 3 bases and J 4 bases, leaving 12 bases between the germline ends. The CDR3 totals 14 residues. In germline, CDR1 is LNHDA, CDR2 SQIVND (reference sequence). The CDR3 spells CASSITTGSTEAFF. CDR3 in DNA: TGTGCCAGTAGTATCACAACAGGGAGCACTGAAGCTTTCTTT.

The rearrangement uses TRBV18 and TRBJ2-7; a weak D match, TRBD1 (6 bases). V lost 0 bases to trimming and J lost 7 bases, with 16 bases between them. This CDR3 spans 15 amino acids. Germline CDR1 KGHSH, CDR2 LQKENI. CDR3 sequence: CASSPPIGGPVEQYF. DNA of the CDR3: TGTGCCAGCTCACCACCCATTGGGGGCCCGGTTGAGCAGTACTTC.

V gene TRBV30 combines with J gene TRBJ1-1, with a possible D match to TRBD1 (6 bases). The V gene's germline CDR1 is GTSNPN and CDR2 SVGIG (reference sequence). The length of the CDR3 is 13 residues. Between the trimmed V and J ends, which lost 4 bases and 4 bases, there was a span of 13 bases. In DNA form, the CDR3 reads TGTGCCTGGAATGATTTAGGGGGCACTGAAGCTTTCTTT. Amino acid sequence: CAWNDLGGTEAFF.

The chain has TRBV4-1 and TRBJ1-5; the D gene is possibly TRBD1 (6 bases). The ends were cut back, 0 bases at V and 6 bases at J, with 12 bases in the middle. The CDR3 has 15 residues. Germline V gene data show CDR1 as MGHRA and CDR2 as YSYEKL. This chain's CDR3 is CASSQEGGGSQPQHF. The DNA for the CDR3 is TGCGCCAGCAGCCAAGAAGGGGGGGGCAGTCAGCCCCAGCATTTT.

This clone appeared once. The chain joins TRBV9 to TRBJ1-1; D uncertain. CDR3 length: 12 amino acids. Trimming cost V 6 bases and J 0 bases, with 6 bases left between them. CDR1 and CDR2 (germline): SGDLS, YYNGEE. Here the CDR3 DNA reads TGTGCCAGCAACTCCATGAACACTGAAGCTTTCTTT. Amino acids: CASNSMNTEAFF.

This chain links TRBV5-6 with TRBJ1-6; 8 positions match TRBD1. J lost 0 bases, V lost 4 bases, and 6 bases had no gene match. Germline V gives CDR1 SGHDT, CDR2 YYEEEE. The CDR3 covers 17 residues. The DNA of the CDR3 is TGTGCCAGCAGCCGAATGACAGGGGACTCCTATAATTCACCCCTCCACTTT. The encoded protein is CASSRMTGDSYNSPLHF.

The V and J genes are TRBV18 and TRBJ2-1, with 9 bases lining up with TRBD2. V was pared by 2 bases and J by 6 bases, with 5 bases of the junction left unmatched. This CDR3 is built from 15 residues. The germline gives CDR1 KGHSH, CDR2 LQKENI. The chain's CDR3 is CASSPTGLARNEQFF. The CDR3 DNA sequence: TGTGCCAGCTCACCAACGGGACTAGCACGCAATGAGCAGTTCTTC.

As to this clone: Other DNA sequences of this sample code for an identical CDR3. V usage is TRBV5-1 and J usage is TRBJ2-2; D gene ambiguous. CDR3 size: 14 residues. Germline loops: CDR1 SGHRS, CDR2 YFSETQ. The V end lost 0 bases, the J end lost 2 bases, and 5 bases lay between the germline ends. CDR3 amino acids: CASSLGQNTGELFF. CDR3 nucleotides: TGCGCCAGCAGCTTGGGACAAAACACCGGGGAGCTGTTTTTT.

The gene calls are TRBV14 and TRBJ2-7; TRBD1 matches 7 bases. The germline gives CDR1 SGHDN, CDR2 FVKESK. V lost 1 base, J lost 4 bases, and 7 bases stayed unmatched. There are 15 residues in the CDR3. This chain's CDR3 is CASSQASSGGYEQYF. The CDR3 region has the DNA TGTGCCAGCAGCCAAGCTTCGTCAGGGGGATACGAGCAGTACTTC.

The J gene is TRBJ1-5, the V gene TRBV19; D gene uncertain. Trimming left V 3 bases short and J 6 bases short, with 15 bases between. This CDR3 is 15 amino acids long. Germline CDR1 reads LNHDA; CDR2 reads SQIVND (reference sequence). The CDR3 nucleotides read TGTGCCAGTAGTATGACCGGGGATAAAGGTCAGCCCCAGCATTTT. Amino acids: CASSMTGDKGQPQHF.

The V call is TRBV4-3, the J call TRBJ1-1; 7 nucleotides agree with TRBD1. V trimming: 0 bases; J trimming: 0 bases; junction bases outside the gene matches: 10. This CDR3 region has 18 residues. The germline CDR1 and CDR2 sequences are LGHNA and YSLEER. CDR3 nucleotide sequence: TGCGCCAGCAGCCAAGATCTCTTGAGGGACAGAGTGAACACTGAAGCTTTCTTT. Amino acids: CASSQDLLRDRVNTEAFF.

The chain couples TRBV7-2 to TRBJ1-2; D is unresolved. The ends were cut back, 3 bases at V and 1 base at J, with 12 bases in the middle. The CDR3 has 15 residues. Germline CDR1 and CDR2: SGHTA and FQGNSA. Here the CDR3 DNA reads TGTGCCAGCAGCTTGAATCTGCAACATAACTATGGCTACACCTTC. Protein: CASSLNLQHNYGYTF.